One T cell receptor (beta chain) is described in this entry. This clonotype was detected many times. This clone's antigen is unknown. Base qualities are not at hand, and no much larger clone is one base apart. In the ophthalmopathy patients, disease was moderately to severely active, with a Clinical Activity Score of 3 or more, a NOSPECS grade of 4 or more, and a duration of less than 3 months. Any patient with an uncontrolled infection, another autoimmune disease, pregnancy or lactation was excluded. Diagnoses relied on clinical symptoms, serum thyroxine and TRAb, thyroid ultrasound and orbital computed tomography. PBMCs were separated from roughly 10 ml of fresh peripheral blood using Ficoll-Paque density gradient centrifugation. Total RNA was extracted with Trizol reagent, and quality was checked on an Agilent 2100 Bioanalyzer. TCR beta CDR3 regions were amplified from RNA transcripts. The first round of RT-PCR for the TCR CDR3 was performed with the HTBI primer set and the Qiagen OneStep RT-PCR kit. Libraries were constructed in a second round of multiplex PCR, after which size selection and purification were carried out. Libraries were sequenced paired-end with 100 bp reads on an Illumina HiSeq2000. Per the original workflow: SOAPnuke was used to process the raw data, removing reads that contained adapters or uncalled bases, had a mean Phred below 15, or lacked an exact match to the constant primer or identifier. High-quality paired reads were merged with COPE v1.2.5, and unique nucleotide sequences were defined as clonotypes. MiTCR v1.1 was used to align clonotypes to the IMGT TRBV, TRBD and TRBJ reference segments. The analysis was restricted to V-J combinations with a frequency above 0.0001, which together covered around 99% of the repertoires. A TCS score was defined as the ratio between F50 (clonal expansion) and ExV (chaos), using BLOSUM62-based TCRdist between CDR3 peptides within each V-J. Welch's t-statistics and random forest reduced 500 to 550 V-J features to fewer than 15, which were used in a naive Bayes classifier (R e1071). In TCRdb, the public reads were trimmed at Q25 with fastp and aligned with MiXCR, with productive beta chains retained. Every entry covers one CDR3 protein and lists the most common genes and DNA from its rows. TCRdb, not the authors, supplied the V and J calls. The sample table holds about half a million distinct CDR3 sequences, of which roughly a quarter were seen once. Around 10% of the sample is taken by the ten largest.

This sample stems from a study of T cells in Graves' hyperthyroidism and ophthalmopathy (dated by TCRdb to the late 2010s). Regarding the study in general: Peripheral blood samples were taken at initial diagnosis, before any treatment was given. To identify distinguishing TCR V-J signatures, a discovery cohort of 95 to 100 patients was used, comprising 43 with Graves' ophthalmopathy and some 60 with stable Graves' hyperthyroidism. Prospective prediction of ophthalmopathy was tested in an independent validation cohort of approximately 19 hyperthyroidism patients and 15 to 17 patients who later progressed to ophthalmopathy. The 85 to 100 discovery patients were randomly split 7:3 into training and test sets. In addition, the study compared T-cell repertoires in thyroid tissue and in blood from six Graves' hyperthyroidism patients. Following sampling, methimazole starting at 30 mg daily was given to hyperthyroidism patients, and high-dose intravenous methylprednisolone was given to ophthalmopathy patients. The paper describes TCR Vbeta CDR3 sequencing of 120 to 150 peripheral blood samples, made up of fewer than 50 ophthalmopathy patients, approximately 73 hyperthyroidism patients and some 17 progressor patients.

Overall study outcomes, separate from this receptor: No statistical method was used to set the sample size in advance, and investigators knew the group allocation. A model built on a 13 V-J signature distinguished ophthalmopathy from stable hyperthyroidism, reaching about 89% sensitivity and approximately 83% specificity in cross-validation and 80%/75% in testing. In validation, the model predicted progression to ophthalmopathy a median of around 6.5 months before onset, with over 55% sensitivity and more than 72% specificity. Most expanded thyroid clonotypes (frequency above 0.001) were also detected in blood, suggesting blood repertoires may reflect thyroid immune responses.

Material: blood. The clonotype was recovered from a woman aged 25 to 39 with Graves' ophthalmopathy.

The CDR3 region: CATRDYNSPLHF. The DNA sequence is TGTGCCACCAGGGACTATAATTCACCCCTCCACTTT. This sequence uses TRBV27 and TRBJ1-6, and TRBD1 may be the D gene, going by 5 matching bases. For CDR1 and CDR2, the germline V gene (reference sequence) lists MNHEY and SMNVEV. The CDR3 contains 12 residues, cysteine and phenylalanine counted. The retained sequence is limited to the CDR3, 36 bases, with the frame set at the first base. The junction carries 7 bases between V and J, which are trimmed by 10 bases and 3 bases respectively.